The T cell receptor beta chain described here comes from a study of cytomegalovirus exposure and HLA in healthy donors. Findings and limits, study-wide: A later analysis linked a missense DCLRE1C variant to TCR beta V- and J-gene trimming.

The CDR3 sequence is 13 residues long. Germline V gives CDR1 SQVTM, CDR2 ANQGSEA. The germline V and J ends were trimmed by 5 bases and 0 bases, with 10 bases remaining between them. Comment on this clone: Its antigen is still unknown.

The PCR was carried out with 60 Vbeta primers and 13 Jbeta primers. The protocol was immunoSEQ multiplex PCR, while the TCRdb copy is restricted to in-frame clones and leaves out a portion. The table has around 50,000 clones, 45% to 70% seen once. The source material was PBMCs. The TCR was taken from a human donor in good health. J is TRBJ1-1 and V is TRBV29-1, with a possible D match to TRBD1 (5 bases). CDR3 DNA sequence: TGCAGCGTTTATGACAGATTGAACACTGAAGCTTTCTTT. Its protein is CSVYDRLNTEAFF. The whole variable domain, remainder taken from reference TRBV29-1 and TRBJ1-1, is SAVISQKPSRDICQRGTSLTIQCQVDSQVTMMFWYRQQPGQSLTLIATANQGSEATYESGFVIDKFPISRPNLTFSTLTVSNMSPEDSSIYLCSVYDRLNTEAFFGQGTRLTVV.